This entry features one TCR beta chain sequence. This clone was seen a few times. Which antigen it targets is not known. Qualities for individual bases were not recorded, and no much larger clone is one base off. The sample originates from a study of beta chain features in type 1 diabetes (dated by TCRdb to 2016 to 2018). Describing the broader study: No differences in mean age, gender distribution, total cell number or subset yield were found between patients and healthy donors. Across all samples, some 99 million sorted cells were examined, and cell number per subset correlated strongly with RNA yield. In the study, TCRB repertoires of sorted circulating CD4+ T cell subsets from recently diagnosed type 1 diabetes patients were compared with those of matched healthy donors. Naive and central memory subsets were obtained from all 30 or so donors, but regulatory and stem cell-like memory subsets were isolated from only 8 patients and 8 healthy donors.

Each donor gave one peripheral blood draw, averaging approximately 0.12 L, which was collected into heparinised tubes. A BD FACSAria II was used to sort naive, central memory, regulatory and stem cell-like memory CD4+ T cells with a panel that included CD45RO, CCR7, CD25, CD127, CD95 and CD27. All sorted populations exceeded 95% purity. PBMCs were separated immediately by Lymphoprep density gradient centrifugation and were stained directly, without being cultured. To minimize batch effects, samples were stained and sorted in pairs, one healthy donor with one patient per experiment. The paper's findings and limits, for the study overall: Naive, central memory and regulatory TCRB repertoires appeared more similar among patients than among healthy donors. A moderate but significant shortening of TCRB CDR3 length was observed in type 1 diabetes patients in all four CD4+ subsets. Fewer insertions and more nucleotide deletions at VDJ recombination sites were observed in patients with type 1 diabetes, implying thymic rearrangement abnormalities. Sequencing cDNA rather than genomic DNA could over-represent highly expressing activated cells, although activation and CD3 levels did not differ between groups. PCR might favor shorter templates, but patient and control samples were amplified and corrected together, so any skew would affect both groups equally. HLA sub-analyses involved small numbers of individuals, so any influence of HLA type on TCRB rearrangement remained unresolved.

V lost 5 bases and J lost 2 bases; the stretch between them is 7 bases long. The germline V gene provides CDR1 SGHTA and CDR2 FQGNSA. The CDR3 spans 12 residues, from the cysteine through the phenylalanine. This entry keeps only the CDR3 DNA: 36 bases, framed from base 1. The entire isolated RNA was reverse transcribed using the High Capacity cDNA Reverse Transcription Kit, and thus expressed TCRB transcripts were sequenced. Deep immunoSEQ sequencing was performed on naive, central memory and regulatory T cell samples, with an average of roughly 4 million total reads per sample. After sorted cells were lysed in RLT buffer, RNA was extracted with DNase-treated RNeasy Micro or Mini kits, with the choice depending on cell number. To prevent cross-contamination, each cell subset was processed individually, whereas patient and healthy donor samples were processed jointly. The immunoSEQ multiplex PCR was used to amplify TCRB sequences from cDNA, yielding 87-bp fragments that span the CDR3 region. Amplicons were sequenced on the Illumina HiSeq platform. The paper's processing steps were these. PCR bias was computationally corrected using synthetic template baselines, reads within Hamming distance 2 were collapsed, and singletons that could not be merged were discarded. Reads were aligned against IMGT to assign V, D and J genes, CDR3 length and insertions or deletions at six rearrangement sites. Within each subset, clonotype counts were normalized to sorted cell number, after which true diversity and Gini coefficients were computed with the tcR R package. The overlap coefficient, calculated on TCRB nucleotide sequences, was used to quantify repertoire sharing. Out-of-frame TCRB sequences from naive cells were analyzed to stand in for the pre-selection repertoire. In its TCRdb copy, this immuneACCESS table keeps in-frame sequences only and misses some clones. Where compared with another copy, unresolved V genes explain less than half of these, and the others have no known cause. That table gives V, J and clone size, and the DNA gave D and trimming. The sample has under 450,000 clones on record, around 15% of them singletons. Of the sample, about 0.019% is held by the ten largest clones.

The specimen sequenced was naive CD4+ T cells from blood. According to the study, the label for this sample's cell subset or site signals: true naive CD4+ T cells. The source of this sequence is a woman between 18 and 29 years old in good health. The chain employs TRBV7-2 and TRBJ2-7, with the identity of the D gene unclear. CDR3 region: CASSRQAYEQYF. The DNA reads as follows: TGTGCCAGCAGCCGACAAGCCTACGAGCAGTACTTC.